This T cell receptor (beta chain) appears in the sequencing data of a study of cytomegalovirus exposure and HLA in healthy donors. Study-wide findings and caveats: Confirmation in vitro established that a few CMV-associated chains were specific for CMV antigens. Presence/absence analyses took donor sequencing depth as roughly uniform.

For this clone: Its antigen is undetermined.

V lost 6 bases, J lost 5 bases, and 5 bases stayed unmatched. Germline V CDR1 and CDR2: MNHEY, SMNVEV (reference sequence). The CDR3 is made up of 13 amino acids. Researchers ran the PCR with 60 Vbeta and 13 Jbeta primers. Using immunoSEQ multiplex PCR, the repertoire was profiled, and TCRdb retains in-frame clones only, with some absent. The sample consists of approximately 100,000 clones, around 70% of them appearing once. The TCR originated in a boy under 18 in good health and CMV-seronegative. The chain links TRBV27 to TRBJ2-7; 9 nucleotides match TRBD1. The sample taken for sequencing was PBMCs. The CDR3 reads CASSHDRGDEQYF. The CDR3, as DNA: TGTGCCAGCAGCCACGACAGGGGGGACGAGCAGTACTTC.